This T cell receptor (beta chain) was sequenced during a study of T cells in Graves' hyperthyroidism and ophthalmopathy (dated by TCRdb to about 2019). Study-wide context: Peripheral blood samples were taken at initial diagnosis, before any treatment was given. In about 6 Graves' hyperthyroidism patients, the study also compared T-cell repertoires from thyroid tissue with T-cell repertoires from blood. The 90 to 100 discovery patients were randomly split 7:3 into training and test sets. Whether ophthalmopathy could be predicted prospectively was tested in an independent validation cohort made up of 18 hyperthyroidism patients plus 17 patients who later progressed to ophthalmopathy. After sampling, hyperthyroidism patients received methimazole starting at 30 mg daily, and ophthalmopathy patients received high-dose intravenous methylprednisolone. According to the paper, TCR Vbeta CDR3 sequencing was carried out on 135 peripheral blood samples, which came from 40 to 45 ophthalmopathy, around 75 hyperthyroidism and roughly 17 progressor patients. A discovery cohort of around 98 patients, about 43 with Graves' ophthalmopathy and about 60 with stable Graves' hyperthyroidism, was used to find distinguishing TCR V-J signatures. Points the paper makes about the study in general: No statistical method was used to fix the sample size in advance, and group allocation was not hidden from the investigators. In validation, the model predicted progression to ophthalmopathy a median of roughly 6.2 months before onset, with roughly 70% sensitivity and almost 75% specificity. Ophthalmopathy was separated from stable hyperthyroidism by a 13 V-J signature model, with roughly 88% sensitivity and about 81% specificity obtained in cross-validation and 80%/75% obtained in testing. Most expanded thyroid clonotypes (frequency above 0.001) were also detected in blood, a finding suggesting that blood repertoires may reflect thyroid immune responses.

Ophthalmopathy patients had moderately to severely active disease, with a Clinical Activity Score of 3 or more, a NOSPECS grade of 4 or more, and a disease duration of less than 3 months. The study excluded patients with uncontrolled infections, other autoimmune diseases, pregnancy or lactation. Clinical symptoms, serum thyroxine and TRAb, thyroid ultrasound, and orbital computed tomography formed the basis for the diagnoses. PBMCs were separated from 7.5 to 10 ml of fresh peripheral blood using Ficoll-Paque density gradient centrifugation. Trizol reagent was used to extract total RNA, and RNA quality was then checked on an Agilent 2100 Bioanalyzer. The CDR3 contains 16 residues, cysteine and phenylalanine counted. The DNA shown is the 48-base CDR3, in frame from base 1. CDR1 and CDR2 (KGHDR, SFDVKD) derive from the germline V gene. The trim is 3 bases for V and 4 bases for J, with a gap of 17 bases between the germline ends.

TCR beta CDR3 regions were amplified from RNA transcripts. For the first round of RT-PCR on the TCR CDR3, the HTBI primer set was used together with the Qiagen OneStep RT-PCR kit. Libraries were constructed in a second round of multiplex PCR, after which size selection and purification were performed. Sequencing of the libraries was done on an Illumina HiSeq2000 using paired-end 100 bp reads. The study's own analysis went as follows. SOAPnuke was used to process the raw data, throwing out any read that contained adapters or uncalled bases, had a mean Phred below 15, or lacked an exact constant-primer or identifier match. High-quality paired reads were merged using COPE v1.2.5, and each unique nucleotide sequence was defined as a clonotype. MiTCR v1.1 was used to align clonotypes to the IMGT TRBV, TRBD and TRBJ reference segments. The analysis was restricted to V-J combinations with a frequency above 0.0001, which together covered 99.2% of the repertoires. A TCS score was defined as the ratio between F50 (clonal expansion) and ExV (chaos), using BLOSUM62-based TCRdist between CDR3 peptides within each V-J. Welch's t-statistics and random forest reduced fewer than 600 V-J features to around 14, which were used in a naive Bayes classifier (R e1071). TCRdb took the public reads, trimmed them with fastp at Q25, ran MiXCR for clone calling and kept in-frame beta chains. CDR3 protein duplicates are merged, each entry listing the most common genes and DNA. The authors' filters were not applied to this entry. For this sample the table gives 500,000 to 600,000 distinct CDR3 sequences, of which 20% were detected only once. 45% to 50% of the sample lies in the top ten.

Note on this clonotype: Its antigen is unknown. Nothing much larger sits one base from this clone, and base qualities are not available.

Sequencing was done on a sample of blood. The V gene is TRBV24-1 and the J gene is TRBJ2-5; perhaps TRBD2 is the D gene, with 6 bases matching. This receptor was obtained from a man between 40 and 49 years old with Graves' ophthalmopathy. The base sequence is TGTGCCACCAGTGATCCCTACGGGGGAGTTAGAGAGACCCAGTACTTC. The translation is CATSDPYGGVRETQYF.